The 20 T cell receptor beta chains listed next were all sequenced from one sample in a study of T cell responses to AZD1222 COVID-19 vaccine. The data were produced by immunoSEQ multiplex PCR, yet TCRdb's version contains in-frame clones alone and is incomplete. The table includes under 170,000 clones, 90% detected once. This sample comprised peripheral blood, obtained 28 days after the second AZD1222 dose. The receptor source for this set is an adult who received the AZD1222 COVID-19 vaccine.

The chain recombines TRBV6-1 with TRBJ1-1; D uncertain. This CDR3 is built from 15 residues. V shed 0 bases and J shed 2 bases, with 10 bases lying between them. Germline lookup yields CDR1 MNHNS and CDR2 SASEGT. The CDR3 spells CASSEALPVNTEAFF. Written as DNA, the CDR3 is TGTGCCAGCAGTGAAGCCCTTCCGGTCAACACTGAAGCTTTCTTT.

The chain recombines TRBV4-1 with TRBJ2-2, with D possibly TRBD2 on 6 matching bases. Germline CDR1 is MGHRA and CDR2 is YSYEKL. V shed 5 bases and J shed 4 bases, with 17 bases lying between them. This CDR3 region has 16 residues. In nucleotides, the CDR3 is TGCGCCAGCAGCACCCAAGGGGAGGTGAGCACCGGGGAGCTGTTTTTT. Translating it yields CASSTQGEVSTGELFF.

The rearrangement uses TRBV19 and TRBJ1-1; TRBD1 agrees at 8 bases. Trimming at V came to 10 bases and at J to 3 bases, leaving 16 bases not matched to a gene. The CDR3 totals 16 residues. The germline gives CDR1 LNHDA, CDR2 SQIVND (reference sequence). The CDR3 reads CATSSGQVKPHTEAFF. In nucleotides, the CDR3 is TGTGCCACCTCCTCGGGACAGGTGAAGCCGCACACTGAAGCTTTCTTT. Looking up the rest from reference TRBV19 and TRBJ1-1 gives the full variable domain: DGGITQSPKYLFRKEGQNVTLSCEQNLNHDAMYWYRQDPGQGLRLIYYSQIVNDFQKGDIAEGYSVSREKKESFPLTVTSAQKNPTAFYLCATSSGQVKPHTEAFFGQGTRLTVV.

This sequence joins TRBV7-9 and TRBJ1-2; perhaps TRBD1 as D (6 bases). The germline V gene encodes CDR1 SEHNR and CDR2 FQNEAQ (reference sequence). Trimming removed 8 bases at V and 6 bases at J, with 22 bases between. The CDR3 loop spans 15 amino acids. The CDR3 bases are TGTGCCAGCGAAGACCAGCAGGGGTTTTGGAATGGCTACACCTTC. Translated: CASEDQQGFWNGYTF.

This chain joins TRBV5-1 and TRBJ1-5, with 9 bases lining up with TRBD1. Germline assignment: CDR1 SGHRS and CDR2 YFSETQ. The V and J ends lost 0 bases and 7 bases, in that order; junction bases with no gene match: 5. This CDR3 is 15 amino acids long. CDR3 nucleotides: TGCGCCAGCAGCTTGGACGGACAGGGGCAACAGCCCCAGCATTTT. Translating gives CASSLDGQGQQPQHF.

The chain has TRBV5-1 and TRBJ2-7, with a tentative D call TRBD2 (6 bases). V lost 0 bases and J 3 bases, leaving 10 bases between the germline ends. Germline V gene lookup returns CDR1 SGHRS and CDR2 YFSETQ. This CDR3 has 14 residues. The CDR3, as DNA: TGCGCCAGCAGCTTGGTCGGGAGCGGCTACGAGCAGTACTTC. It specifies CASSLVGSGYEQYF.

The chain carries TRBV20-1 and TRBJ2-1; 11 bases agree with TRBD2. Germline V gives CDR1 DFQATT, CDR2 SNEGSKA (reference sequence). CDR3 size: 11 residues. The CDR3 protein is CRTSGERREFF. CDR3 bases: TGCAGGACTAGCGGGGAGAGGAGGGAGTTCTTC.

The genes are TRBV29-1 and TRBJ2-5, with 8 bases lining up with TRBD2. The CDR3 totals 13 residues. Germline CDR1 is SQVTM and CDR2 is ANQGSEA. J gave up 9 bases and V 6 bases, and 12 bases lay outside the gene matches. The CDR3 bases are TGCAGCGTGCCGTCTAGCGGGCTTTGGGCCCAGTACTTC. This gives the protein CSVPSSGLWAQYF.

J is TRBJ2-7 and V is TRBV5-6; perhaps D is TRBD1 or TRBD2 (5 bases each). With 0 bases removed from V and 0 bases from J, the gap between germline ends came to 10 bases. The germline V gene encodes CDR1 SGHDT and CDR2 YYEEEE. This CDR3 comprises 15 residues. CDR3 protein: CASSLVGTDSYEQYF. The CDR3 nucleotides are TGTGCCAGCAGCTTGGTAGGGACGGACTCCTACGAGCAGTACTTC.

This rearrangement joins TRBV10-3 to TRBJ1-4; 11 bases align to TRBD1. The CDR3 spans 16 residues. Losses at the gene ends were 6 bases for V and 7 bases for J; bases not matched to a gene: 10. The germline V gene has CDR1 ENHRY and CDR2 SYGVKD. Here the CDR3 reads CAIRDRGRPWCEKLFF. The CDR3 DNA is TGTGCCATCAGGGACAGGGGGCGTCCGTGGTGTGAAAAACTGTTTTTT.

V and J are TRBV7-2 and TRBJ2-2, with 12 nucleotides matching TRBD2. Germline V gene sequence: CDR1 SGHTA, CDR2 FQGNSA. Trimming removed 5 bases from V and 1 base from J; junction bases left unmatched: 11. The CDR3 is made up of 19 amino acids. CDR3 bases: TGTGCCAGCAGCGACTGGACTAGCGGGACTCTAGGGAACACCGGGGAGCTGTTTTTT. It encodes CASSDWTSGTLGNTGELFF.

V and J are TRBV6-5 and TRBJ2-2; D unresolved. CDR3 length equals 15 residues. From germline, CDR1 is MNHEY and CDR2 SVGAGI. V was pared by 7 bases and J by 4 bases, with 16 bases between. CDR3 sequence: CASTEKGLGTGELFF. DNA of the CDR3: TGTGCCAGCACCGAAAAGGGTCTAGGCACCGGGGAGCTGTTTTTT.

This clone was found once. The chain employs TRBV11-2 and TRBJ1-1, with D possibly matching TRBD1 (5 bases). V was clipped by 2 bases and J by 3 bases, with 16 bases between them. The CDR3 totals 16 residues. Germline CDR1 is SGHAT and CDR2 is FQNNGV. The DNA of the CDR3 is TGTGCCAGCAGCTTAATCTCACAGGATAGGTACACTGAAGCTTTCTTT. It specifies CASSLISQDRYTEAFF.

The chain joins TRBV10-2 to TRBJ1-2; D remains ambiguous. This CDR3 region has 14 residues. Trimming cost V 5 bases and J 0 bases, with 10 bases left between them. Germline assignment: CDR1 WSHSY and CDR2 SAAADI. CDR3 DNA sequence: TGCGCCAGCAGTACCGGGCCCTCTAACTATGGCTACACCTTC. This sequence encodes CASSTGPSNYGYTF.

This chain links TRBV5-1 with TRBJ2-2, with TRBD1 matching 7 bases. The germline V gene encodes CDR1 SGHRS and CDR2 YFSETQ. There are 15 residues in the CDR3. V was clipped by 6 bases and J by 2 bases; unmatched bases: 7. In DNA form, the CDR3 reads TGCGCCAGCACCTCAACAGGGGTTAACACCGGGGAGCTGTTTTTT. It yields the protein CASTSTGVNTGELFF.

The chain recombines TRBV6-7 with TRBJ2-1, with 11 bases aligning to TRBD2. TRBV6-7 is noted as an ORF with a role that remains uncertain. V lost 6 bases to trimming and J lost 0 bases; unmatched junction nucleotides: 4. The CDR3 extends over 16 amino acids. The CDR3 loop is CASRSTSGSSYNEQFF. The CDR3 DNA reads TGTGCCAGCAGGTCTACTAGCGGGAGCTCCTACAATGAGCAGTTCTTC.

This sequence joins TRBV18 and TRBJ1-1; D possibly corresponds to TRBD1 (6 bases). The length of the CDR3 is 15 residues. Germline CDR1 KGHSH, CDR2 LQKENI. V lost 0 bases, J lost 10 bases, and 18 bases lay in between. The CDR3 spells CASSPPGGMSGAAFF. CDR3 coding DNA: TGTGCCAGCTCACCACCCGGGGGTATGTCAGGGGCAGCTTTCTTT.

The table lists this clone with a count of one. This chain joins TRBV29-1 and TRBJ2-3, with 7 nucleotides matching TRBD1. V lost 5 bases and J lost 6; bases outside the gene matches: 5. CDR1 SQVTM and CDR2 ANQGSEA come from the germline V gene. The CDR3 is made up of 12 amino acids. The CDR3 loop is CSVLQGSDTQYF. The DNA for the CDR3 is TGCAGCGTTTTACAGGGGTCGGATACGCAGTATTTT.

This chain connects TRBV6-5 to TRBJ2-5, with D unclear. The CDR3 length is 14 residues. V was cut by 2 bases and J by 4 bases, with 11 bases left in between. The germline CDR1 and CDR2 sequences are MNHEY and SVGAGI. CDR3 nucleotides: TGTGCCAGCAGTTACAGGAGCGTTCGAGAGACCCAGTACTTC. Translating it yields CASSYRSVRETQYF.

The rearrangement uses TRBV5-1 and TRBJ1-5; a possible D gene is TRBD1 (5 bases). The CDR3 is 15 residues long. Deletions cut 2 bases from V and 0 bases from J, with 9 bases between. Germline V gives CDR1 SGHRS, CDR2 YFSETQ. In DNA form, the CDR3 reads TGCGCCAGCAGCTTTCAGGGAGATAGCAATCAGCCCCAGCATTTT. Translation: CASSFQGDSNQPQHF.